The next 27 T cell receptor beta chains were all read from a single sample in a study of vaccination and CD4 T cells after COVID-19. Treatment: approximately 11-day PBMC culture with coronavirus spike peptide pools or control peptides (ViraFEST assay). Oncomine TCR Beta short-read sequencing was applied to DNA from cultured CD4+ T cells. TCRdb re-analysed the PCR reads in MiXCR, keeping a single row per CDR3 protein. There are roughly 3,600 distinct CDR3 sequences in the sample; about 20% occur only once, and around 15% lies in the top ten. The antigens of these receptors remain unknown. What was sequenced was CD4+ T cells from blood, cultured in vitro. These receptors all stem from a human donor who had recovered from COVID-19.

The genes are TRBV5-4 and TRBJ2-5; 9 bases are a match to TRBD1. The germline gives CDR1 SGHNT, CDR2 YYREEE (reference sequence). CDR3 length: 14 amino acids. Trimming removed 4 bases from V and 4 bases from J; junction bases left unmatched: 5. The CDR3 sequence is CASSTTGGPETQYF. In DNA form, the CDR3 reads TGTGCCAGCAGCACAACAGGGGGCCCAGAGACCCAGTACTTC.

This clonotype was detected a few times. The chain combines TRBV4-1 with TRBJ1-5; 9 bases are shared with TRBD1. With V trimmed by 0 bases and J by 6 bases, 9 bases remained unmatched. From germline, CDR1 is MGHRA and CDR2 YSYEKL. This CDR3 has 17 residues. The CDR3 coding sequence is TGCGCCAGCAGCCAAGATTGGACAGGGGCGCAGAGTCAGCCCCAGCATTTT. Translating it yields CASSQDWTGAQSQPQHF.

This clonotype has a single count. The chain links TRBV7-8 to TRBJ2-7; TRBD1 agrees at 9 bases. With V trimmed by 5 bases and J by 9 bases, 11 bases remained unmatched. CDR1 SGHVS and CDR2 FQNEAQ come from the germline V gene. This CDR3 comprises 14 residues. CDR3 DNA: TGTGCCAGCAGCCCCGGGACAGGGAGGGAGGTGCAGTACTTC. Encoded protein: CASSPGTGREVQYF.

Sample share makes this clonotype medium-sized. The V gene is TRBV21-1, the J gene TRBJ1-2; whether TRBD1, the table's D call, matches the DNA was not checked. TRBV21-1 is termed a pseudogene. The CDR3 totals 11 residues. The CDR3 bases are TGTGCCAGCAGGGCAGGGGGGCAAAACACCTTC. Protein product: CASRAGGQNTF.

This rearrangement joins TRBV7-9 to TRBJ2-3; a possible D gene is TRBD2 (6 bases). Trimming shortened V by 3 bases and J by 6 bases, and 13 bases separated the two germline ends. Germline CDR1 is SEHNR and CDR2 is FQNEAQ (reference sequence). CDR3 size: 14 residues. This CDR3 is CASSFEGGEDTQYF. The CDR3 coding sequence is TGTGCCAGCAGCTTTGAGGGAGGAGAGGATACGCAGTATTTT.

The V and J genes are TRBV18 and TRBJ2-7; D gene unclear. Germline CDR1 is KGHSH and CDR2 is LQKENI. This CDR3 contains 12 residues. V lost 2 bases and J 4 bases, leaving 6 bases between the germline ends. CDR3 coding DNA: TGTGCCAGCTCACCATTCACATACGAGCAGTACTTC. This encodes CASSPFTYEQYF.

This clonotype is deemed medium-sized. This rearrangement joins TRBV7-9 to TRBJ1-2; 8 bases agree with TRBD1. The V gene's germline CDR1 is SEHNR and CDR2 FQNEAQ (reference sequence). Trimming removed 1 base from V and 6 bases from J; junction bases left unmatched: 7. The CDR3 runs 15 residues. CDR3 bases: TGTGCCAGCAGCTTAGGCCGACAGGGGATGGATGGCTACACCTTC. Translated: CASSLGRQGMDGYTF.

The chain is built from TRBV9 and TRBJ1-2; 8 bases line up with TRBD1. Germline CDR1 is SGDLS and CDR2 is YYNGEE. The CDR3 covers 15 residues. V dropped 4 bases and J dropped 6; count of bases not matched to a gene: 11. CDR3 nucleotides: TGTGCCAGCAGCCCCCTGGACAGGGTTTTTGATGGCTACACCTTC. It specifies CASSPLDRVFDGYTF.

By proportion, this clonotype is medium-sized (0.01 to 0.1%). The chain joins TRBV19 to TRBJ1-1; no definite D call. The V end lost 4 bases, the J end lost 1 base, and 4 bases lay between the germline ends. The CDR3 has 12 residues. The germline CDR1 and CDR2 sequences are LNHDA and SQIVND (reference sequence). This CDR3 is CASSRQNTEAFF. The CDR3 DNA reads TGTGCCAGTAGTAGACAGAACACTGAAGCTTTCTTT.

This clonotype is termed medium-sized. The chain links TRBV25-1 to TRBJ2-3, with 11 bases identical to TRBD2. In germline, CDR1 is MGHDK, CDR2 SYGVNS. The CDR3 runs 14 residues. With 4 bases clipped from V and 6 bases from J, the junction kept 3 bases outside the gene matches. This CDR3 reads CASSGTSGLDTQYF. The CDR3 nucleotides are TGTGCCAGCAGTGGGACTAGCGGGCTGGATACGCAGTATTTT.

By share of the sample, this clonotype is large. The chain links TRBV6-5 to TRBJ1-5; TRBD1 agrees at 9 bases. The CDR3 is 18 amino acids. CDR1 and CDR2 from the germline V gene are MNHEY and SVGAGI. Trimming at V came to 0 bases and at J to 1 base, leaving 7 bases not matched to a gene. The CDR3, as DNA: TGTGCCAGCAGTTACTCCCGGGACAGGGTTTTGAGCAATCAGCCCCAGCATTTT. Its translation: CASSYSRDRVLSNQPQHF.

V gene TRBV18 combines with J gene TRBJ2-7; a possible D gene is TRBD1 (6 bases). CDR3 length: 14 amino acids. Germline-derived CDR1 and CDR2 are KGHSH and LQKENI. V lost 5 bases and J 6 bases, leaving 17 bases between the germline ends. The CDR3 DNA is TGTGCCAGCTCAACCCCCAGGGGTACTTCCGAGCAGTACTTC. This sequence encodes CASSTPRGTSEQYF.

This clonotype was counted only a few times. The CDR3 sequence is CASSLDPGTTYGYTF. The DNA of the CDR3 is TGTGCCAGCAGCTTAGATCCGGGGACCACCTATGGCTACACCTTC. The genes are TRBV7-2 and TRBJ1-2; possible D gene TRBD1, 5 bases. The CDR3 contains 15 residues. V dropped 1 base and J dropped 4 bases, with 13 bases sitting between them. Germline CDR1 reads SGHTA; CDR2 reads FQGNSA.

This chain joins TRBV7-9 and TRBJ2-7; 7 bases agree with TRBD2. The germline CDR1 and CDR2 sequences are SEHNR and FQNEAQ (reference sequence). The J segment lost 5 bases and the V segment lost 0 bases, leaving 13 bases of the junction unmatched. The CDR3 totals 17 residues. CDR3 sequence: CASSLAIGRGEVHEQYF. The CDR3 coding sequence is TGTGCCAGCAGCTTAGCCATCGGACGGGGGGAAGTGCACGAGCAGTACTTC.

This clonotype turned up a few times. CDR3 nucleotides: TGCGCCAGCAGCCAAGCCGGGACTACTACCTACGAGCAGTACTTC. Protein sequence: CASSQAGTTTYEQYF. The chain couples TRBV4-1 to TRBJ2-7; 7 positions agree with TRBD2. Germline V gene lookup returns CDR1 MGHRA and CDR2 YSYEKL. The length of the CDR3 is 15 residues. Unmatched junction bases numbered 5, after V lost 1 base and J lost 2 bases.

The chain has TRBV12-3 or TRBV12-4 and TRBJ1-3; D is ambiguous. This CDR3 comprises 15 residues. Trimming removed 6 bases at V and 4 bases at J, with 16 bases between. CDR3 bases: TGTGCCAGCAGCTCTCCTTTGGCAGGAGGAAACACCATATATTTT. As protein: CASSSPLAGGNTIYF.

The rearrangement uses TRBV30 and TRBJ2-5, with D perhaps matching TRBD1 (5 bases). Trimming stripped 0 bases from V and 0 bases from J, with 11 bases between. The CDR3 totals 15 residues. CDR1 is GTSNPN and CDR2 is SVGIG in the germline V gene (reference sequence). The CDR3 region has the DNA TGTGCCTGGAGTGTAGGGCAGGGCGACCAAGAGACCCAGTACTTC. Translating it yields CAWSVGQGDQETQYF. Filled out from reference TRBV30 and TRBJ2-5, the complete variable domain reads SQTIHQWPATLVQPVGSPLSLECTVEGTSNPNLYWYRQAAGRGLQLLFYSVGIGQISSEVPQNLSASRPQDRQFILSSKKLLLSDSGFYLCAWSVGQGDQETQYFGPGTRLLVL.

This clonotype is deemed medium-sized. The chain is built from TRBV12-3 or TRBV12-4 and TRBJ1-5; D gene unclear. V lost 0 bases to trimming and J lost 7 bases, with 13 bases between them. The CDR3 sequence is 15 residues long. The CDR3: CASSLADGWGQPQHF. The DNA of the CDR3 is TGTGCCAGCAGTTTAGCGGATGGGTGGGGACAGCCCCAGCATTTT.

This clonotype was counted a few times. The rearrangement links TRBV27 to TRBJ2-2; no reliable D call. V lost 2 bases and J lost 0, with 10 bases in between. The CDR3 has 16 amino acids. Germline V CDR1 and CDR2: MNHEY, SMNVEV (reference sequence). The CDR3 DNA sequence: TGTGCCAGCAGTTTAGAAACTATGTCGAACACCGGGGAGCTGTTTTTT. Its translation: CASSLETMSNTGELFF.

By proportion, this clonotype is medium-sized. The chain is built from TRBV12-3 or TRBV12-4 and TRBJ1-5, with a possible D match to TRBD1 (6 bases). The CDR3 has 14 amino acids. Trimming shortened V by 5 bases and J by 0 bases, and 8 bases separated the two germline ends. CDR3 region: CASSGQFSNQPQHF. CDR3 DNA sequence: TGTGCCAGCAGTGGACAGTTTAGCAATCAGCCCCAGCATTTT.

The CDR3 coding sequence is TGTGCCAGCAGTTTACGTTCTGGGGGCTTCTCCGAAGGGAATCAGCCCCAGCATTTT. Its protein is CASSLRSGGFSEGNQPQHF. J is TRBJ1-5 and V is TRBV28; D possibly corresponds to TRBD1 (6 bases). The ends were cut back, 2 bases at V and 4 bases at J, with 24 bases in the middle. This CDR3 has 19 residues. Per germline, CDR1 MDHEN and CDR2 SYDVKM.

In this sample, this clonotype is medium-sized. This rearrangement joins TRBV30 to TRBJ1-6; D ambiguous. Trimming shortened V by 3 bases and J by 2 bases, and 5 bases separated the two germline ends. Germline CDR1 GTSNPN, CDR2 SVGIG (reference sequence). The CDR3 is 13 residues long. The CDR3 loop is CAWRVTYNSPLHF. The CDR3 region has the DNA TGTGCCTGGAGAGTTACCTATAATTCACCCCTCCACTTT.

This chain uses TRBV7-3 with TRBJ1-1, with D unclear. The CDR3 loop spans 14 amino acids. V lost 5 bases, J lost 1 base, and 11 bases lay in between. CDR1 is SGHTA and CDR2 is FQGTGA in the germline V gene. The CDR3 sequence is CASSKDSQNTEAFF. DNA for the CDR3: TGTGCCAGCAGCAAGGACTCACAGAACACTGAAGCTTTCTTT.

This clonotype is large in the sample. The chain employs TRBV27 and TRBJ2-5; TRBD1 is a possible D gene (6 bases). Per germline, CDR1 MNHEY and CDR2 SMNVEV (reference sequence). V was cut by 9 bases and J by 5 bases, with 22 bases left in between. The CDR3 covers 15 residues. The CDR3 bases are TGTGCCAGTTCCCCCTACAGGGACCTCCAGGAGACCCAGTACTTC. It yields the protein CASSPYRDLQETQYF.

The chain carries TRBV25-1 and TRBJ1-1; possibly TRBD1 for D (5 bases). Germline CDR1 MGHDK, CDR2 SYGVNS. Trimming left V 4 bases short and J 5 bases short, with 14 bases between. This CDR3 is built from 14 residues. The CDR3 loop reads CASSGWSGWTEAFF. CDR3 DNA sequence: TGTGCCAGCAGTGGATGGTCAGGGTGGACTGAAGCTTTCTTT.

Relative to its sample, this clonotype is medium-sized (0.01 to 0.1%). The rearrangement joins TRBV10-3 to TRBJ1-2; the match to TRBD1 covers 7 bases. The CDR3 length is 15 residues. In germline, CDR1 is ENHRY, CDR2 SYGVKD. Germline trimming cut 7 bases from V and 1 base from J; bases unmatched to any gene: 9. The chain's CDR3 is CAITGGQDLNYGYTF. CDR3 bases: TGTGCCATCACAGGTGGACAGGATCTTAACTATGGCTACACCTTC.

This clonotype came up a few times. The chain uses TRBV6-1 and TRBJ2-2; D is unclear. Germline V lookup: CDR1 MNHNS, CDR2 SASEGT. V was clipped by 0 bases and J by 6 bases, with 8 bases between them. CDR3 length: 14 residues. CDR3 loop: CASSEARSAGELFF. The CDR3 nucleotides read TGTGCCAGCAGTGAAGCGCGGTCCGCCGGGGAGCTGTTTTTT.